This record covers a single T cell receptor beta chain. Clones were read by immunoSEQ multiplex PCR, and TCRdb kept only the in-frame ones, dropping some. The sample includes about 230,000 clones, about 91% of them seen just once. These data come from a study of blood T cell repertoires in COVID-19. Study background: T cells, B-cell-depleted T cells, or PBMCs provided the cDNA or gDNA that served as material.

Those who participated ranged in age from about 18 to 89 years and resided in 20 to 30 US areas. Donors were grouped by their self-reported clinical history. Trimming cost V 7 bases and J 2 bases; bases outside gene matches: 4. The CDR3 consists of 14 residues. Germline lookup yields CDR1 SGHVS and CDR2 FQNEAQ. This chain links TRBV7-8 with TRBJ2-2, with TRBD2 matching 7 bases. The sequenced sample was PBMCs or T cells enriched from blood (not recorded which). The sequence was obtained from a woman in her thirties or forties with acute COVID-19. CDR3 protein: CASKGGVNTGELFF. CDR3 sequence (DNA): TGTGCCAGCAAGGGAGGGGTAAACACCGGGGAGCTGTTTTTT.